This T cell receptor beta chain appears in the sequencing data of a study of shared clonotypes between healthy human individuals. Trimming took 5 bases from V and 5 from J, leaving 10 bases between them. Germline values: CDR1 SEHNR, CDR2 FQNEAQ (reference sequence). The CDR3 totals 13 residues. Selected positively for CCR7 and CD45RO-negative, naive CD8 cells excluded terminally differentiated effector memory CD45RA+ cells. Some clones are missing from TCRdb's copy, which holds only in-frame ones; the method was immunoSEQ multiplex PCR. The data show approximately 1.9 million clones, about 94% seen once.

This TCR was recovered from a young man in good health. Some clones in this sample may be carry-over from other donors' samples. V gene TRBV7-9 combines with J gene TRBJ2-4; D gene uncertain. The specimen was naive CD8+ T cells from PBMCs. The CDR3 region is CASSDGLENIQYF. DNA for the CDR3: TGTGCCAGCAGCGACGGGCTTGAAAACATTCAGTACTTC. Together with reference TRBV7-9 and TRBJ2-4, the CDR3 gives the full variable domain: DTGVSQNPRHKITKRGQNVTFRCDPISEHNRLYWYRQTLGQGPEFLTYFQNEAQLEKSRLLSDRFSAERPKGSFSTLEIQRTEQGDSAMYLCASSDGLENIQYFGAGTRLSVL.